The 15 T cell receptor beta chains reported below all come from one sample, sequenced in a study of neoadjuvant anti-PD-1 for oral cavity cancer (dated by TCRdb to about 2021). Preparation of the library involved the immunoSEQ multiplex PCR assay. Not all clones reach the TCRdb copy of this immuneACCESS table, which keeps in-frame sequences only. Checked studies attribute under half of the gap to unresolved V genes and leave the rest unexplained. Across this sample there are fewer than 20,000 clones, with roughly 70% seen only once. The ten largest clones represent roughly 2.8% of the sample. Per the publication, the time point label means: before neoadjuvant nivolumab. The sequencing used PBMCs, collected before nivolumab (anti-PD-1) treatment. These receptors were taken from a person aged 35 to 85 with oral cavity squamous cell carcinoma.

This chain links TRBV5-5 with TRBJ2-1; 11 positions agree with TRBD2. CDR1 and CDR2 (germline): SGHKS, YYEKEE (reference sequence). This CDR3 spans 17 amino acids. V lost 0 bases, J lost 5 bases, and 7 bases stayed unmatched. CDR3 in amino acids: CASSLVTQTSGNNEQFF. As DNA, the CDR3 is TGTGCCAGCAGCTTGGTGACGCAGACTAGCGGGAACAATGAGCAGTTCTTC. Full variable domain (missing parts from reference TRBV5-5 and TRBJ2-1): DAGVTQSPTHLIKTRGQQVTLRCSPISGHKSVSWYQQVLGQGPQFIFQYYEKEERGRGNFPDRFSARQFPNYSSELNVNALLLGDSALYLCASSLVTQTSGNNEQFFGPGTRLTVL.

The gene calls are TRBV28 and TRBJ2-1; the match to TRBD2 covers 7 bases. Losses at the gene ends were 0 bases for V and 7 bases for J; bases not matched to a gene: 3. This CDR3 contains 14 residues. CDR1 is MDHEN and CDR2 is SYDVKM in the germline V gene. The CDR3 nucleotides are TGTGCCAGCAGTTTATGGGGGGGGTCGAATGAGCAGTTCTTC. This translates into CASSLWGGSNEQFF.

J is TRBJ2-2 and V is TRBV4-2; 7 positions agree with TRBD2. The germline CDR1 and CDR2 sequences are LGHNA and YNFKEQ. This CDR3 has 13 residues. With V trimmed by 6 bases and J by 6 bases, 4 bases remained unmatched. The DNA for the CDR3 is TGTGCCAGCAGGCGGGAGTCCTCCGGGGAGCTGTTTTTT. It is translated as CASRRESSGELFF.

The V and J genes are TRBV19 and TRBJ2-7, with D perhaps assigned TRBD1 or TRBD2 (5 bases each). The germline V and J ends were trimmed by 4 bases and 7 bases, with 23 bases remaining between them. The V gene's germline CDR1 is LNHDA and CDR2 SQIVND (reference sequence). CDR3 length: 16 residues. The CDR3 sequence: CASSSMVGTPGWEQYF. CDR3 DNA sequence: TGTGCCAGTAGTAGTATGGTGGGGACGCCCGGTTGGGAGCAGTACTTC.

This chain uses TRBV6-5 with TRBJ2-1, with D perhaps matching TRBD1 (6 bases). The CDR3 covers 15 residues. Germline V gene data show CDR1 as MNHEY and CDR2 as SVGAGI. V lost 6 bases to trimming and J lost 4 bases, with 16 bases between them. The CDR3 coding sequence is TGTGCCAGCAGAGAGCAGGGGTCTGGATACAATGAGCAGTTCTTC. Translation gives CASREQGSGYNEQFF.

This clone was counted between two and nine times. V and J are TRBV30 and TRBJ1-5; 12 bases line up with TRBD1. The V gene's germline CDR1 is GTSNPN and CDR2 SVGIG (reference sequence). The CDR3 runs to 18 residues. Trimming at V came to 2 bases and at J to 2 bases, leaving 10 bases not matched to a gene. Here the CDR3 DNA reads TGTGCCTGGAGTAAAGGGACAGGGGGCGCGATTGGCAATCAGCCCCAGCATTTT. The encoded protein is CAWSKGTGGAIGNQPQHF.

The chain couples TRBV6-5 to TRBJ2-7; D gene uncertain. This CDR3 has 11 residues. Trimming took off 7 bases at V and 0 bases at J, with 4 bases between the two ends. Germline CDR1 reads MNHEY; CDR2 reads SVGAGI. The CDR3 reads CASTVSYEQYF. The CDR3 DNA reads TGTGCCAGCACCGTCTCCTACGAGCAGTACTTC.

The chain couples TRBV5-6 to TRBJ2-3; 7 positions match TRBD2. J lost 2 bases, V lost 6 bases, and 3 bases had no gene match. This CDR3 has 13 residues. Germline V gene data show CDR1 as SGHDT and CDR2 as YYEEEE. Here the CDR3 DNA reads TGTGCCAGCACCCGGGACTACACAGATACGCAGTATTTT. As protein: CASTRDYTDTQYF.

This clone was seen only a few times. The chain is built from TRBV9 and TRBJ2-2; 9 positions agree with TRBD1. Germline CDR1 is SGDLS and CDR2 is YYNGEE. CDR3 length: 15 amino acids. J lost 6 bases, V lost 5 bases, and 8 bases had no gene match. The CDR3 DNA is TGTGCCAGCAGAGGACTACAGGGGGCGTCCGGGGAGCTGTTTTTT. Protein product: CASRGLQGASGELFF.

The chain joins TRBV10-1 to TRBJ2-5, with D perhaps matching TRBD2 (5 bases). Per the germline V gene, CDR1 is WNHNN and CDR2 is SYGVQD (reference sequence). This CDR3 comprises 15 residues. The V gene lost 2 bases and the J gene lost 4 bases, with 14 bases spanning the gap. The CDR3: CASSEGLAGVETQYF. DNA of the CDR3: TGCGCCAGCAGTGAGGGTCTAGCTGGGGTAGAGACCCAGTACTTC.

The chain carries TRBV10-1 and TRBJ2-3; D call uncertain. Trimming shortened V by 3 bases and J by 0 bases, and 7 bases separated the two germline ends. Germline V gene lookup returns CDR1 WNHNN and CDR2 SYGVQD (reference sequence). The CDR3 is 14 amino acids. DNA for the CDR3: TGCGCCAGCAGTGACGGCAGGAGCACAGATACGCAGTATTTT. It is translated as CASSDGRSTDTQYF.

The rearrangement uses TRBV10-3 and TRBJ2-1, with 8 bases lining up with TRBD2. The CDR3 has 16 amino acids. Losses at the gene ends were 0 bases for V and 1 base for J; bases not matched to a gene: 2. The germline V gene encodes CDR1 ENHRY and CDR2 SYGVKD. The CDR3 sequence: CAISESTGGSYNEQFF. CDR3 DNA: TGTGCCATCAGTGAGTCAACGGGAGGGTCCTACAATGAGCAGTTCTTC.

V gene TRBV11-2 combines with J gene TRBJ2-1; TRBD1 matches at 8 bases. Germline V CDR1 and CDR2: SGHAT, FQNNGV. CDR3 length: 16 residues. V lost 5 bases, J lost 4 bases, and 10 bases stayed unmatched. The CDR3 loop is CASSQGASWSYNEQFF. For the CDR3, the DNA is TGTGCCAGCAGCCAGGGGGCTAGCTGGTCGTACAATGAGCAGTTCTTC.

This rearrangement joins TRBV12-5 to TRBJ2-3; D unresolved. CDR1 LGHNT and CDR2 FRNRAP come from the germline V gene. The CDR3 is made up of 15 amino acids. V was pared by 7 bases and J by 4 bases, with 18 bases between. CDR3 DNA sequence: TGTGCTAGTGCCCCCGGTACCCATAGTGCAGATACGCAGTATTTT. It translates to CASAPGTHSADTQYF.

This clone is judged large. The chain joins TRBV15 to TRBJ1-5; D call uncertain. Trimming took 5 bases from V and 6 from J, leaving 14 bases between them. Germline V gene lookup returns CDR1 LNHNV and CDR2 YYDKDF (reference sequence). This CDR3 has 14 residues. This CDR3 reads CATSGLRDGQPQHF. DNA of the CDR3: TGTGCCACCAGCGGATTACGGGATGGTCAGCCCCAGCATTTT. Complete variable domain (other parts from reference TRBV15 and TRBJ1-5): DAMVIQNPRYQVTQFGKPVTLSCSQTLNHNVMYWYQQKSSQAPKLLFHYYDKDFNNEADTPDNFQSRRPNTSFCFLDIRSPGLGDTAMYLCATSGLRDGQPQHFGDGTRLSIL.